The 21 T cell receptor beta chains reported below all come from one sample, sequenced in a study of cytomegalovirus exposure and HLA in healthy donors. A multiplex PCR was run with 60 Vbeta primers and 13 Jbeta primers. This table comes from immunoSEQ multiplex PCR, and its TCRdb copy is limited to in-frame clones, with some not included. The sample holds more than 150,000 clones; about 86% are singletons and the top ten take 2.1%. The sequencing input was PBMCs. The receptors come from a woman younger than 35 in good health and CMV-seropositive.

The rearrangement uses TRBV9 and TRBJ2-3; 8 bases map to TRBD2. The trim removed 3 bases at V and 1 base at J, leaving 1 base unmatched. The germline CDR1 and CDR2 sequences are SGDLS and YYNGEE. There are 14 residues in the CDR3. As DNA, the CDR3 is TGTGCCAGCAGCGCCGGGGGGGGCACAGATACGCAGTATTTT. It codes for CASSAGGGTDTQYF.

The chain couples TRBV7-8 to TRBJ1-3; 7 positions agree with TRBD1. CDR3 length: 15 amino acids. CDR1 SGHVS and CDR2 FQNEAQ come from the germline V gene. J gave up 3 bases and V 6 bases, and 8 bases lay outside the gene matches. The CDR3 bases are TGTGCCAGCAGTCACCCAACAGGGGATGGAAACACCATATATTTT. Translated: CASSHPTGDGNTIYF.

This chain connects TRBV5-1 to TRBJ2-7; possibly TRBD2 for D (5 bases). The V gene's germline CDR1 is SGHRS and CDR2 YFSETQ. The CDR3 runs to 13 residues. V lost 2 bases, J lost 0 bases, and 6 bases lay in between. In DNA, the CDR3 is TGCGCCAGCAGCTTTGGAGGCTCCTACGAGCAGTACGTC. Its protein is CASSFGGSYEQYV.

The chain combines TRBV10-3 with TRBJ2-3, with D perhaps matching TRBD2 (6 bases). Germline V gene lookup returns CDR1 ENHRY and CDR2 SYGVKD. The germline V and J ends were trimmed by 3 bases and 4 bases, with 11 bases remaining between them. The CDR3 is 14 residues long. CDR3 amino acids: CAISDELAADTQYF. The DNA for the CDR3 is TGTGCCATCAGTGATGAACTAGCTGCAGATACGCAGTATTTT.

V and J are TRBV30 and TRBJ2-3; no clear D. The V gene lost 2 bases and the J gene lost 1 base, with 4 bases spanning the gap. The CDR3 is 12 residues long. Germline V gene data show CDR1 as GTSNPN and CDR2 as SVGIG (reference sequence). CDR3 sequence (DNA): TGTGCCTGGAGTATCGGCACAGATACGCAGTATTTT. This encodes CAWSIGTDTQYF. The whole variable domain, remainder taken from reference TRBV30 and TRBJ2-3, is SQTIHQWPATLVQPVGSPLSLECTVEGTSNPNLYWYRQAAGRGLQLLFYSVGIGQISSEVPQNLSASRPQDRQFILSSKKLLLSDSGFYLCAWSIGTDTQYFGPGTRLTVL.

V and J are TRBV28 and TRBJ1-5; D remains ambiguous. The CDR3 covers 13 residues. The V end was cut by 5 bases, the J end by 0 bases, with 5 bases between. Germline V CDR1 and CDR2: MDHEN, SYDVKM. CDR3 DNA: TGTGCCAGCAGTGACTATAGCAATCAGCCCCAGCATTTT. It translates to CASSDYSNQPQHF.

This sequence joins TRBV2 and TRBJ2-3, with TRBD1 matching 9 bases. The CDR3 consists of 16 residues. Germline V gives CDR1 SNHLY, CDR2 FYNNEI. V shed 5 bases, J shed 0 bases, and the junction held 6 bases outside the gene matches. CDR3 DNA sequence: TGTGCCAGCAGTTACAGGGGGCGCGGGAGCACAGATACGCAGTATTTT. Its protein is CASSYRGRGSTDTQYF.

The chain employs TRBV4-2 and TRBJ2-1; 7 bases line up with TRBD2. Germline lookup yields CDR1 LGHNA and CDR2 YNFKEQ. This CDR3 contains 13 residues. The J segment lost 9 bases and the V segment lost 4 bases, leaving 6 bases of the junction unmatched. CDR3 sequence reads: CASSPQREGEQFF. CDR3 DNA: TGTGCCAGCAGCCCACAGAGGGAGGGTGAGCAGTTCTTC.

The V and J genes are TRBV6-6 and TRBJ2-2, with 14 positions matching TRBD2. J gave up 5 bases and V 8 bases, and 7 bases lay outside the gene matches. The CDR3 covers 16 residues. Germline lookup yields CDR1 MNHNY and CDR2 SVGAGI (reference sequence). The CDR3 nucleotides are TGTGCCAGCCTCGGGACTAGCGGGGGAGGTACCGGGGAGCTGTTTTTT. Residues: CASLGTSGGGTGELFF.

This rearrangement joins TRBV27 to TRBJ1-4; 9 bases are shared with TRBD1. The ends lost 4 bases at V and 3 bases at J; junction bases unmatched: 9. The germline gives CDR1 MNHEY, CDR2 SMNVEV (reference sequence). The length of the CDR3 is 17 residues. CDR3 DNA: TGTGCCAGCAGTTACCTAACAGGGGGCATAGCTAATGAAAAACTGTTTTTT. Translated, it gives CASSYLTGGIANEKLFF.

This chain uses TRBV6-6 with TRBJ2-5; D remains unclear. The J call is doubtful: the DNA matches TRBJ2-7 better. The CDR3 has 13 amino acids. Germline V gives CDR1 MNHNY, CDR2 SVGAGI (reference sequence). DNA for the CDR3: TGTGCCAGCAGTTACGTCCCGGTCTACGAGCAGTACTTC. It is translated as CASSYVPVYEQYF.

This chain uses TRBV15 with TRBJ1-2; 10 nucleotides align to TRBD1. Germline-derived CDR1 and CDR2 are LNHNV and YYDKDF (reference sequence). CDR3 size: 13 residues. J was trimmed by 8 bases and V by 6 bases; bases with no gene match: 6. The CDR3 reads CATRRQGARGYTF. CDR3 sequence (DNA): TGTGCCACCAGGAGACAGGGGGCGCGGGGCTACACCTTC.

V gene TRBV10-3 combines with J gene TRBJ1-5; no definite D call. CDR1 is ENHRY, CDR2 SYGVKD, per germline. V lost 0 bases and J 0 bases, leaving 9 bases between the germline ends. This CDR3 region has 16 residues. The CDR3 nucleotides are TGTGCCATCAGTGAGTCATCGTTTTATAGCAATCAGCCCCAGCATTTT. This sequence encodes CAISESSFYSNQPQHF.

This clone was seen a single time. This CDR3 is CASSPTSGGPIQETQYF. The CDR3 bases are TGTGCCAGCTCACCGACTAGCGGGGGGCCTATCCAAGAGACCCAGTACTTC. The chain links TRBV18 to TRBJ2-5; 13 positions match TRBD2. The CDR3 has 17 amino acids. V shed 3 bases and J 1 base; nucleotides not matched to a gene: 5. CDR1 and CDR2 from the germline V gene are KGHSH and LQKENI.

CDR3 coding DNA: TGTGCCAGCAGTCCGGGGGTCTCCGAATATGGCTACACCTTC. This gives the protein CASSPGVSEYGYTF. The chain employs TRBV7-2 and TRBJ1-2, with D possibly matching TRBD1 (5 bases). V lost 6 bases and J 5 bases, leaving 16 bases between the germline ends. The CDR3 covers 14 residues. The V gene's germline CDR1 is SGHTA and CDR2 FQGNSA.

This rearrangement joins TRBV9 to TRBJ1-1, with TRBD1 as a possible D gene (5 bases). This CDR3 is built from 13 residues. In germline, CDR1 is SGDLS, CDR2 YYNGEE. V was pared by 3 bases and J by 1 base, with 7 bases between. The CDR3 DNA reads TGTGCCAGCAGCGATCAGGGGAACACTGAAGCTTTCTTT. Protein sequence: CASSDQGNTEAFF.

The V gene is TRBV2, the J gene TRBJ2-7; possibly TRBD1 for D (5 bases). The germline V and J ends were trimmed by 6 bases and 4 bases, with 10 bases remaining between them. CDR3 length equals 12 residues. Germline loops: CDR1 SNHLY, CDR2 FYNNEI. CDR3 in DNA: TGTGCCAGCAGCCCACAGGTATACGAGCAGTACTTC. Protein product: CASSPQVYEQYF.

This clone was recorded a few times. The chain couples TRBV20-1 to TRBJ1-1; D is unclear. The V end was cut by 2 bases, the J end by 11 bases, with 9 bases between. From germline, CDR1 is DFQATT and CDR2 SNEGSKA (reference sequence). This CDR3 comprises 10 residues. The CDR3 reads CSARLSRAFF. The CDR3 coding sequence is TGCAGTGCTAGATTATCGAGGGCTTTCTTT.

The rearrangement uses TRBV9 and TRBJ1-3; D remains ambiguous. The V gene's germline CDR1 is SGDLS and CDR2 YYNGEE. The V gene lost 0 bases and the J gene lost 2 bases, with 6 bases spanning the gap. The CDR3 contains 14 residues. The CDR3 nucleotides read TGTGCCAGCAGCGTAGGAGGGACTGGAAACACCATATATTTT. Translation gives CASSVGGTGNTIYF. The variable domain in full, with the rest retrieved from reference TRBV9 and TRBJ1-3, is DSGVTQTPKHLITATGQRVTLRCSPRSGDLSVYWYQQSLDQGLQFLIQYYNGEERAKGNILERFSAQQFPDLHSELNLSSLELGDSALYFCASSVGGTGNTIYFGEGSWLTVV.

The chain couples TRBV7-8 to TRBJ2-7; TRBD1 is a possible D gene (5 bases). There are 14 residues in the CDR3. V was shortened by 1 base and J by 5 bases, with 12 bases between the two germline ends. Germline V lookup: CDR1 SGHVS, CDR2 FQNEAQ. The CDR3: CASSLDRRRNEQYV. The CDR3 DNA follows: TGTGCCAGCAGCTTAGACAGGAGAAGAAACGAGCAGTACGTC.

This sequence joins TRBV29-1 and TRBJ2-5, with 9 bases matching TRBD2. V was clipped by 3 bases and J by 0 bases; unmatched bases: 5. The CDR3 is made up of 15 amino acids. The germline CDR1 and CDR2 sequences are SQVTM and ANQGSEA. In nucleotides, the CDR3 is TGCAGCGTTGACCCCCTAGCGGGGCACCAAGAGACCCAGTACTTC. Its translation: CSVDPLAGHQETQYF.